Listed below are T cell receptor beta chains from one sample, sequenced in a study of regulatory T cells in long-lasting Graves disease. In TCRdb, the multiplex PCR reads were re-called with MiXCR into one record per CDR3 protein. The table lists some 430,000 distinct CDR3 sequences, 20% to 25% of them singletons, with over 6% in the top ten. This specimen was peripheral blood mononuclear cells (PBMCs), taken when the disease was refractory, from a patient treated with antithyroid drugs. These receptors came from a female donor with Graves disease. Both conserved end residues are part of each CDR3. The D gene is left open where the match is weak. Size tells how often a clone was seen (once, few, many) or the class of an expanded clone, and some rows leave it out.

clone_size j_call d_call v_call cdr3_aa cdr3_nt
. TRBJ2-7 . TRBV25-1 CASSEYGGLNEQYF TGTGCCAGCAGTGAATATGGGGGGCTCAACGAGCAGTACTTC
. TRBJ1-1 . TRBV6-5 CASSYYSVNTEAFF TGTGCCAGCAGTTACTACTCGGTGAACACTGAAGCTTTCTTT
many TRBJ1-1 . TRBV4-3 CASSQDRREWEAEAFF TGCGCCAGCAGCCAAGATCGACGGGAGTGGGAGGCTGAAGCTTTCTTT
many TRBJ1-2 . TRBV3-1 CASSQVKDGYTF TGTGCCAGCAGCCAAGTCAAGGATGGCTACACCTTC
many TRBJ1-1 . TRBV6-1 CASSDTGRTNTEAFF TGTGCCAGCAGTGACACGGGACGGACGAACACTGAAGCTTTCTTT
. TRBJ2-1 TRBD2 TRBV28 CASPPVELAEHNEQFF TGTGCCAGCCCACCTGTGGAACTAGCGGAGCACAATGAGCAGTTCTTC
many TRBJ1-5 . TRBV6-1 CASRGSQFSNQPQHF TGTGCCAGCAGAGGGTCCCAGTTTAGCAATCAGCCCCAGCATTTT
many TRBJ2-6 . TRBV28 CASMSRGANVLTF TGTGCCAGCATGAGTAGAGGGGCCAACGTCCTGACTTTC
few TRBJ2-6 . TRBV6-1 CASSGLRTARAGANVLTF TGTGCCAGCAGTGGCCTCCGGACGGCGAGGGCTGGGGCCAACGTCCTGACTTTC
. TRBJ2-7 . TRBV19 CASSTGVGSYEQYF TGTGCCAGTAGTACGGGGGTCGGCTCCTACGAGCAGTACTTC
many TRBJ1-4 . TRBV13 CASSLLQEEEKLFF TGTGCCAGCAGCTTATTACAGGAAGAAGAAAAACTGTTTTTT
many TRBJ2-7 . TRBV28 CASSLAPYEQYF TGTGCCAGCAGTTTAGCCCCATACGAGCAGTACTTC
few TRBJ1-1 . TRBV30 CAWSFLLGAEAFF TGTGCCTGGAGTTTTCTCCTCGGGGCTGAAGCTTTCTTT
few TRBJ2-5 TRBD1 TRBV5-4 CASSADRDETQYF TGTGCCAGCAGCGCGGACAGGGACGAGACCCAGTACTTC
many TRBJ1-1 TRBD1 TRBV6-9 CASSYGQGRDTEAFF TGTGCCAGCAGTTACGGACAGGGGAGGGACACTGAAGCTTTCTTT
many TRBJ2-5 TRBD1 TRBV15 CATSRDRGQRETQYF TGTGCCACCAGCAGAGATAGGGGACAGCGAGAGACCCAGTACTTC
many TRBJ1-2 . TRBV12-3/TRBV12-4 CASRRDNYGYTF TGTGCCAGCAGACGGGATAACTATGGCTACACCTTC
few TRBJ1-2 . TRBV9 CASSVAVANYGYTF TGTGCCAGCAGCGTAGCCGTGGCTAACTATGGCTACACCTTC
. TRBJ2-2 . TRBV5-1 CASSPYNRQANTGELFF TGCGCCAGCAGCCCTTACAACAGACAGGCGAACACCGGGGAGCTGTTTTTT
. TRBJ2-1 . TRBV6-2/TRBV6-3 CASSYEGGGNEQFF TGTGCCAGCAGTTACGAGGGAGGGGGCAATGAGCAGTTCTTC
many TRBJ2-7 . TRBV28 CASSLEGMEQYF TGTGCCAGCAGTTTGGAAGGGATGGAGCAGTACTTC
. TRBJ1-5 TRBD1 TRBV7-9 CASSLDRGGAYICNQPQHF TGTGCCAGCAGCTTAGATCGAGGGGGCGCGTATATCTGCAATCAGCCCCAGCATTTT
few TRBJ2-3 . TRBV24-1 CATSGTGATDTQYF TGTGCCACCAGTGGAACGGGGGCCACAGATACGCAGTATTTT